This T cell receptor (beta chain) was identified during a study of blood T cell repertoires in COVID-19. Using immunoSEQ multiplex PCR, the repertoire was profiled, and TCRdb retains in-frame clones only, with some absent. The profile shows about 84,000 clones, over 90% of them singletons. This TCR was recovered from a human donor with active COVID-19. The donor label of this sample is uncertain. The sequenced sample was peripheral blood.

The CDR3 protein is CASSIRPGQGTSNQPQHF. CDR3 coding DNA: TGTGCCAGTAGTATCCGTCCGGGACAGGGGACGAGCAATCAGCCCCAGCATTTT. The V and J genes are TRBV19 and TRBJ1-5, with 10 nucleotides matching TRBD1. The CDR3 is 18 amino acids. In germline, CDR1 is LNHDA, CDR2 SQIVND (reference sequence). V was pared by 3 bases and J by 1 base, with 9 bases of the junction left unmatched.